The rows below give T cell receptor beta chains drawn from one sample of a study of regulatory T cells in long-lasting Graves disease. TCRdb passed the multiplex PCR reads through MiXCR, listing each CDR3 protein once. The data show 200,000 to 300,000 distinct CDR3 sequences, 20% to 25% seen once. The source was peripheral blood mononuclear cells (PBMCs), collected at new diagnosis, from a patient treated with antithyroid drugs. The source is a female donor with Graves disease. CDR3s include the opening cysteine and the closing phenylalanine or tryptophan. The D gene is left open where the match is weak. Size is stated for part of the rows, as once, few or many counts, or as a class when the clone is expanded.

CDR3aa,CDR3nt,abundance,v_gene,len,d_gene,j_gene
CAWSVTQGETQYF,TGTGCCTGGAGTGTAACACAGGGGGAGACCCAGTACTTC,.,TRBV30,13,TRBD1,TRBJ2-5
CASSISSGRKAKNIQYF,TGTGCCAGCAGCATCAGTAGCGGGAGAAAGGCCAAAAACATTCAGTACTTC,many,TRBV7-2,17,TRBD2,TRBJ2-4
CSARRFQGDSGELFF,TGCAGTGCTAGACGTTTCCAGGGAGACAGCGGGGAGCTGTTTTTT,many,TRBV20-1,15,.,TRBJ2-2
CSATPLQGIEETQYF,TGCAGTGCTACCCCCCTACAGGGAATAGAAGAGACCCAGTACTTC,many,TRBV20-1,15,.,TRBJ2-5
CSASPGTYEQYF,TGCAGTGCTAGTCCGGGGACCTACGAGCAGTACTTC,many,TRBV20-1,12,.,TRBJ2-7
CAIRRFGTIEETQYF,TGTGCCATCAGACGATTCGGGACTATCGAAGAGACCCAGTACTTC,many,TRBV10-3,15,TRBD2,TRBJ2-5
CASSLGSDPGHEQYF,TGCGCCAGCAGCCTTGGGAGCGACCCCGGGCATGAGCAGTACTTC,many,TRBV10-1,15,.,TRBJ2-7
CASSLYGGKERPEAFF,TGCGCCAGCAGCTTGTACGGGGGCAAGGAAAGGCCTGAAGCTTTCTTT,many,TRBV5-1,16,.,TRBJ1-1
CSASRTEGEKLFF,TGCAGTGCTAGCCGGACCGAGGGGGAAAAACTGTTTTTT,many,TRBV20-1,13,.,TRBJ1-4
CASSPSGGLNTEAFF,TGTGCCAGCAGCCCATCTGGGGGGTTGAACACTGAAGCTTTCTTT,.,TRBV7-8,15,.,TRBJ1-1